The next 4 T cell receptor beta chains were all read from a single sample in a study of regulatory T cells in long-lasting Graves disease. Specified time point: persistent/refractory GD, antithyroid drugs over 5 years with positive TRAb. Construction of the TCR library relied on RNA isolated from PBMCs. Relying on iRepertoire HTBI primers and Arm-PCR of CDR3 regions, the team built TCR beta libraries. TCRdb recomputed calls from the multiplex PCR reads with MiXCR, one row per CDR3 protein. The repertoire holds around 500,000 distinct CDR3 sequences, 20% seen once, with less than 9% in the top ten. The starting material was peripheral blood mononuclear cells (PBMCs), obtained when the disease was refractory, from a patient treated with antithyroid drugs. These receptors were taken from a female donor with Graves disease.

A few counts support this clonotype. CDR3 coding DNA: TGTGCCAGCAGCATGGGACAGGGTCACGAAAAACTGTTTTTT. It specifies CASSMGQGHEKLFF. The chain couples TRBV9 to TRBJ1-4, with 9 bases aligning to TRBD1. The J segment lost 8 bases and the V segment lost 4 bases, leaving 6 bases of the junction unmatched. The V gene's germline CDR1 is SGDLS and CDR2 YYNGEE. There are 14 residues in the CDR3. Supplemented by reference TRBV9 and TRBJ1-4, the full variable domain reads DSGVTQTPKHLITATGQRVTLRCSPRSGDLSVYWYQQSLDQGLQFLIQYYNGEERAKGNILERFSAQQFPDLHSELNLSSLELGDSALYFCASSMGQGHEKLFFGSGTQLSVL.

This clonotype was detected a few times. Since a far larger clone is one base different, this is likely a read error. The chain employs TRBV29-1 and TRBJ2-7; D may be TRBD2 (5 bases). Germline CDR1 SQVTM, CDR2 ANQGSEA. This CDR3 spans 14 amino acids. CDR3 region: CSARAGIGSYEQYF. CDR3 coding DNA: TGCAGTGCTAGAGCCGGGATAGGCTCCTACGAGCAGTACTTC.

This clonotype was detected only a few times. The chain is built from TRBV30 and TRBJ2-7; 11 bases align to TRBD1. The CDR3 totals 14 residues. V trimming: 2 bases; J trimming: 5 bases; junction bases outside the gene matches: 5. Germline CDR1 GTSNPN, CDR2 SVGIG (reference sequence). The CDR3 spells CAWSPGQGVHEQYF. DNA for the CDR3: TGTGCCTGGAGTCCGGGACAGGGGGTGCACGAGCAGTACTTC. Full variable domain (missing parts from reference TRBV30 and TRBJ2-7): SQTIHQWPATLVQPVGSPLSLECTVEGTSNPNLYWYRQAAGRGLQLLFYSVGIGQISSEVPQNLSASRPQDRQFILSSKKLLLSDSGFYLCAWSPGQGVHEQYFGPGTRLTVT.

This clonotype was seen at least ten times. The chain employs TRBV30 and TRBJ1-2; tentatively, D is TRBD1 (6 bases). CDR1 and CDR2 from the germline V gene are GTSNPN and SVGIG (reference sequence). V was cut by 4 bases and J by 8 bases, with 14 bases left in between. The CDR3 spans 12 residues. This chain's CDR3 is CAWTQGRRGYTF. The CDR3 DNA follows: TGTGCCTGGACGCAGGGGAGGCGCGGCTACACCTTC.